This T cell receptor (beta chain) was sequenced in a study of blood T cell repertoires in COVID-19. Participants were placed into cohorts based on the clinical history they reported. This table comes from immunoSEQ multiplex PCR, and its TCRdb copy is limited to in-frame clones, with some not included. In the table there are 280,000 or so clones, over 75% of which are singletons. This CDR3 is built from 14 residues. The germline gives CDR1 MNHEY, CDR2 SVGAGI. Trimming pared 9 bases from V and 0 bases from J, leaving 14 bases between. The TCR originated in a man aged 30 to 39 who had recovered from COVID-19. The gene calls are TRBV6-5 and TRBJ1-2; no clear D. Input material: PBMCs or T cells enriched from blood (not recorded which). As DNA, the CDR3 is TGTGCCAGTCGTTACGAAACTACTAACTATGGCTACACCTTC. This sequence encodes CASRYETTNYGYTF.